This T cell receptor beta chain was sequenced during a study of blood T cell repertoires in COVID-19. Whole-study context: Samples of COVID-19 (acute and convalescent) were obtained from the United States, Italy and Spain.

In the original workflow: Reference gene primer amplification gave nucleated cell count estimates. Produced via immunoSEQ multiplex PCR; TCRdb's table is partial and in-frame only. V, J and clone size derive from that table, while D and trimming were established from the DNA sequence. Of about 410,000 clones in the sample, roughly 87% were seen once. Recruitment covered about two dozen US areas and drew participants whose ages spanned roughly 18 to 95 years. Which cohort a participant joined came from the clinical history participants gave. The sample comprised PBMCs or T cells enriched from blood (not recorded which). The sequence was obtained from a man between 18 and 29 years old who had recovered from COVID-19.

For the CDR3, the DNA is TGTGCCAGCAGTTTCCCTCCCATCGGAGCACAAGAGACCCAGTACTTC. It translates to CASSFPPIGAQETQYF. The rearrangement links TRBV28 to TRBJ2-5, with unresolved D. Germline V gene lookup returns CDR1 MDHEN and CDR2 SYDVKM. The CDR3 runs to 16 residues. V was pared by 3 bases and J by 2 bases, with 16 bases between.